This T cell receptor beta chain was recovered during a study of blood T cells in healthy people across ages. Study overall: When template switching was applied, about one barcoded beta molecule was captured per two T cells. General study results and limits: Estimated diversity that came from one million T cells was considered an underestimate. No conclusive comparison of naive versus antigen-experienced cells was possible with unsorted PBMCs. Older age went with lower TCR beta diversity per million T cells, in a roughly linear way.

The authors ran a second PCR of 7 to 11 cycles using a sample-barcoded 5' primer and a J-beta primer mix. TCRdb re-called the 5' RACE reads with MiXCR, one entry per CDR3 protein. The sample consists of hundreds of thousands of distinct CDR3 sequences, around 42% of them appearing once. This clonotype was counted a few times. Its antigen is currently unknown. The sequenced sample consisted of blood. This receptor was obtained from a man in his fifties or sixties in good health.

CDR3 protein: CASSLEGWTGGQETQYF. The CDR3 bases are TGTGCCAGCAGCTTAGAGGGTTGGACAGGGGGACAAGAGACCCAGTACTTC. The chain couples TRBV7-6 to TRBJ2-5, with 10 nucleotides matching TRBD1. From germline, CDR1 is SGHVS and CDR2 FNYEAQ. CDR3 length: 17 residues. The V gene end was trimmed by 1 base and the J gene end by 2 bases; junction bases not matched to a gene: 7.